This T cell receptor (beta chain) derives from a study of T cells in Graves' hyperthyroidism and ophthalmopathy. General study points: Onset of ophthalmopathy came a median roughly 6.4 months after the model predicted it. Most thyroid clonotypes with frequency above 0.001 were detected in blood. By a 13 V-J model, ophthalmopathy was set apart from stable hyperthyroidism.

Researchers amplified the TCR beta CDR3 regions from RNA transcripts. The HTBI primer set drove a first-round RT-PCR of the TCR CDR3. TCRdb processed the multiplex PCR reads anew with MiXCR; each CDR3 protein has one entry. The repertoire holds 500,000 to 750,000 distinct CDR3 sequences, with 12% to 15% as singletons. Ophthalmopathy patients all had a Clinical Activity Score of at least 3, a NOSPECS grade of at least 4 and disease under 3 months old. Many counts were recorded for this clonotype. Its specificity is not known. The germline V gene encodes CDR1 SGHAT and CDR2 FQNNGV. The CDR3 is made up of 13 amino acids. With 0 bases removed from V and 6 bases from J, the gap between germline ends came to 9 bases.

The sequence was obtained from a woman between 18 and 29 years old with Graves' ophthalmopathy. The sequenced sample was blood. The chain has TRBV11-2 and TRBJ2-7; D might be TRBD2 (6 bases). CDR3 sequence reads: CASSLESGSEQYF. For the CDR3, the DNA is TGTGCCAGCAGCTTAGAATCCGGGAGCGAGCAGTACTTC.